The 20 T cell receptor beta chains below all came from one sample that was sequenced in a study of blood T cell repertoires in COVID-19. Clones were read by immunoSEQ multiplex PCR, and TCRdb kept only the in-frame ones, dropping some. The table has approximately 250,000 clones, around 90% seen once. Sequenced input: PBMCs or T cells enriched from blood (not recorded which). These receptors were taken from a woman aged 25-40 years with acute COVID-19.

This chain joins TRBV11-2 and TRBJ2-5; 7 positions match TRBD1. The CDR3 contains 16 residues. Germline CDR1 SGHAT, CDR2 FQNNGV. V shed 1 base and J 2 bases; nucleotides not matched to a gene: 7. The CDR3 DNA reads TGTGCCAGCAGCTTAGCCCCAGGGGGACCTCAAGAGACCCAGTACTTC. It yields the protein CASSLAPGGPQETQYF.

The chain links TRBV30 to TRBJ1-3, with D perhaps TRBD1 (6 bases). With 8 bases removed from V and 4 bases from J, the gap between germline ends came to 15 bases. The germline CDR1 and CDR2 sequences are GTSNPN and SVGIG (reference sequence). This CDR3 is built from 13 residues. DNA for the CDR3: TGTGCCGGGGGCCGACGACAAGGAAACACCATATATTTT. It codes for CAGGRRQGNTIYF.

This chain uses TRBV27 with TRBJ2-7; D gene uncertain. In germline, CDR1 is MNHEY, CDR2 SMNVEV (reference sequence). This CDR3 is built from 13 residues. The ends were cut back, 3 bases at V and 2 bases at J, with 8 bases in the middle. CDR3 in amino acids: CASSFSLAYEQYF. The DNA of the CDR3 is TGTGCCAGCAGTTTCAGTCTGGCCTACGAGCAGTACTTC.

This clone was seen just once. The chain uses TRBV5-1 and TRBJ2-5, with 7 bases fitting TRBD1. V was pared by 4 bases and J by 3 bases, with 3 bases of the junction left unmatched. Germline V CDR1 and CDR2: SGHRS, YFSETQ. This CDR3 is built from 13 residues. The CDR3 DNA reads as TGCGCCAGCAGCCAGGGACAGAAAGAGACCCAGTACTTC. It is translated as CASSQGQKETQYF.

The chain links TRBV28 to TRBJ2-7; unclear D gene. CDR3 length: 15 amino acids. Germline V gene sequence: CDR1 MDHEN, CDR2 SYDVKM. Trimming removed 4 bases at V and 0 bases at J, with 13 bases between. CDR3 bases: TGTGCCAGCAGTTCCCTGACAAAAAGCTCCTACGAGCAGTACTTC. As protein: CASSSLTKSSYEQYF.

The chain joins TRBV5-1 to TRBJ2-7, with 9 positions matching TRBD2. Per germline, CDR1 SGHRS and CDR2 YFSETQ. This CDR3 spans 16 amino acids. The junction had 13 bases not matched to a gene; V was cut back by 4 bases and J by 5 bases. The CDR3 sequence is CASSAVGGTSPNEQYF. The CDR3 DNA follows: TGCGCCAGCAGCGCGGTCGGCGGGACTAGCCCAAACGAGCAGTACTTC.

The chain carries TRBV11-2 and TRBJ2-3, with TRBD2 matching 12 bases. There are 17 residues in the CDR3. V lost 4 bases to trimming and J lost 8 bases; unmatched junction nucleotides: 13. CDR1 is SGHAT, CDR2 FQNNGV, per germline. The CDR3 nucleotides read TGTGCCAGCAGCTCGATACGGACTAGCGGGATACTCGGTACGCAGTATTTT. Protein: CASSSIRTSGILGTQYF.

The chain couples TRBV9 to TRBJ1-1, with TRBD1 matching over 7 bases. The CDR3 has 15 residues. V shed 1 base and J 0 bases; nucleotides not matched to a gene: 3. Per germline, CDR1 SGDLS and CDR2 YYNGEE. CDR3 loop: CASSVQTGMNTEAFF. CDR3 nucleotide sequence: TGTGCCAGCAGCGTACAGACAGGGATGAACACTGAAGCTTTCTTT.

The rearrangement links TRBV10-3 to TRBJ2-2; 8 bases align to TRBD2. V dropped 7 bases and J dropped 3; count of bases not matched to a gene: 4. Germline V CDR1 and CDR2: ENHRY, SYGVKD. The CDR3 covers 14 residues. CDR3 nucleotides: TGTGCCATCAACCCAGCGGGAGACACCGGGGAGCTGTTTTTT. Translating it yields CAINPAGDTGELFF.

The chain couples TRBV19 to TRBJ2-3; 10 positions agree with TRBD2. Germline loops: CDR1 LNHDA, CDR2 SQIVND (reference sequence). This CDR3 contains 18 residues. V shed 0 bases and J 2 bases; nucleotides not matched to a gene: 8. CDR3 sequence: CASSIEVGAGGPTDTQYF. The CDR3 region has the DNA TGTGCCAGTAGTATAGAGGTCGGAGCGGGAGGGCCCACAGATACGCAGTATTTT. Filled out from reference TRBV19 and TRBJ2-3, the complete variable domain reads DGGITQSPKYLFRKEGQNVTLSCEQNLNHDAMYWYRQDPGQGLRLIYYSQIVNDFQKGDIAEGYSVSREKKESFPLTVTSAQKNPTAFYLCASSIEVGAGGPTDTQYFGPGTRLTVL.

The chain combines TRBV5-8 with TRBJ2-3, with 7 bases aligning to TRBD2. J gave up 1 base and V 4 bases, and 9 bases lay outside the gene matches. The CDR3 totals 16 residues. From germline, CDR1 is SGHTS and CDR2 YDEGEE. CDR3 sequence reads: CASSPPRGGGTDTQYF. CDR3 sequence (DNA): TGTGCCAGCAGCCCCCCCCGGGGAGGGGGCACAGATACGCAGTATTTT.

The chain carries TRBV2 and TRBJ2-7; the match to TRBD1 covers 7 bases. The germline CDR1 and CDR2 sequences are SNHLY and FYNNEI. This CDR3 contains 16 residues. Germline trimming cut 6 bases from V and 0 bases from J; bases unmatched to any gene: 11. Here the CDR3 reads CASRPEGQISSYEQYF. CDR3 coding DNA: TGTGCCAGCAGACCCGAGGGACAGATAAGCTCCTACGAGCAGTACTTC.

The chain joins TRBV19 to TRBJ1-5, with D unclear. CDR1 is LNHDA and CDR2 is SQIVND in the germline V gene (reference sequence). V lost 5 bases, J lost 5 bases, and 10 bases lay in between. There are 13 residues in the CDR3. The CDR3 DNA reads TGTGCCAGTAGTGCGCAGGTGGATCAGCCCCAGCATTTT. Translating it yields CASSAQVDQPQHF. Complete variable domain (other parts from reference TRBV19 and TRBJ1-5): DGGITQSPKYLFRKEGQNVTLSCEQNLNHDAMYWYRQDPGQGLRLIYYSQIVNDFQKGDIAEGYSVSREKKESFPLTVTSAQKNPTAFYLCASSAQVDQPQHFGDGTRLSIL.

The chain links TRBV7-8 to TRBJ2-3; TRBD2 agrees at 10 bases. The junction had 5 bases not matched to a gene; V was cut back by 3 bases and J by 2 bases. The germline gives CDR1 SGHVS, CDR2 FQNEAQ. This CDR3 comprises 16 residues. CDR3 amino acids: CASSFVLAGDTDTQYF. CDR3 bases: TGTGCCAGCAGCTTCGTTCTAGCGGGAGACACAGATACGCAGTATTTT.

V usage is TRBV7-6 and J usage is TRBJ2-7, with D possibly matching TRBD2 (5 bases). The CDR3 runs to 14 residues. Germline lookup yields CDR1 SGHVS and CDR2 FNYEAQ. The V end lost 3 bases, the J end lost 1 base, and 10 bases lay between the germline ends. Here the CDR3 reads CASSFRTDSYEQYF. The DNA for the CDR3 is TGTGCCAGCAGCTTCCGGACTGATTCCTACGAGCAGTACTTC.

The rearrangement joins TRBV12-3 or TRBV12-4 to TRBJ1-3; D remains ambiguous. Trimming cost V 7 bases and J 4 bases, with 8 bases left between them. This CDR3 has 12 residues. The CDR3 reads CASTPGGNTIYF. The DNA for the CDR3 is TGTGCCAGCACCCCCGGGGGAAACACCATATATTTT.

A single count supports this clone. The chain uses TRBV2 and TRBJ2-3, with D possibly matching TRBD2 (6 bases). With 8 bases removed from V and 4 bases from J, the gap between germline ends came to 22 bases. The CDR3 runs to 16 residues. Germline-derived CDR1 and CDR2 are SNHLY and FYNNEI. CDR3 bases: TGTGCCAGCGGATCGCGCTTGACGCCGGGGGCAGATACGCAGTATTTT. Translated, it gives CASGSRLTPGADTQYF.

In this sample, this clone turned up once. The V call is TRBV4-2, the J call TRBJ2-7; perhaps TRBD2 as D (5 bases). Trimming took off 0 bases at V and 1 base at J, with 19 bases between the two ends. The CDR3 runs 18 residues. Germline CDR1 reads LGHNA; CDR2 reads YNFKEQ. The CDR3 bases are TGTGCCAGCAGCCAAGATAAGATTCGGGGAGAGATATCCTACGAGCAGTACTTC. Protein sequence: CASSQDKIRGEISYEQYF.

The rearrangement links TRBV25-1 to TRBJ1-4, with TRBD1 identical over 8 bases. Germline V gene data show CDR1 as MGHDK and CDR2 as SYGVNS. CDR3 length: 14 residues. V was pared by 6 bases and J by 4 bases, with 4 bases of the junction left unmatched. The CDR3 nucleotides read TGTGCCAGCAGGCGGACAGGGCTTAATGAAAAACTGTTTTTT. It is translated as CASRRTGLNEKLFF. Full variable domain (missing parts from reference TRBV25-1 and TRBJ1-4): EADIYQTPRYLVIGTGKKITLECSQTMGHDKMYWYQQDPGMELHLIHYSYGVNSTEKGDLSSESTVSRIRTEHFPLTLESARPSHTSQYLCASRRTGLNEKLFFGSGTQLSVL.

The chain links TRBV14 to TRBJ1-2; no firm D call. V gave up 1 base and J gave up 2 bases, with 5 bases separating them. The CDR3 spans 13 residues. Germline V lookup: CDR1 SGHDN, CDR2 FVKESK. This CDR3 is CASSQGLNYGYTF. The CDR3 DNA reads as TGTGCCAGCAGCCAAGGTCTCAACTATGGCTACACCTTC.